A single sample is the source of the 15 T cell receptor beta chains below, sequenced in a study of molecular identifiers for immune sequencing clone quantification (dated by TCRdb to the late 2010s). The library was generated by PCR. Sequencing relied on an Illumina HiSeq 4000. Using fastp trimming at Q25 and MiXCR clonotype assembly, TCRdb reanalyzed the public sequencing data and kept in-frame beta chains. Rows matching on CDR3 protein sequence are summarized as one entry with the most common DNA and genes. A total of 550,000 to 750,000 distinct CDR3 sequences appear in this sample, about 20% of them only once. 0.85% to 0.9% of the sample goes to the ten largest clones. Sequenced sample: naive CD8+ T cells from blood, with Jurkat cell RNA spiked in. The cell subset or site label, as the study defines it: FACS-sorted CD8+CD4-CCR7+CD45RA+ naive T cells. Receptors were obtained from a human donor in good health. Some libraries in this study had Jurkat cell RNA spiked in.

This clonotype was seen a few times. Being one base from a much bigger clone, this may be a read error. Given the absence of the conserved phenylalanine or tryptophan at the CDR3 end, a read error is likely. The chain recombines TRBV5-1 with TRBJ2-5, with D perhaps matching TRBD1 or TRBD2 (6 bases each). The CDR3 has 14 amino acids. The V and J ends lost 2 bases and 1 base respectively, with 9 bases between them. CDR1 is SGHRS, CDR2 YFSETQ, per germline. The CDR3 loop is CASSFGGGQETQYS. CDR3 DNA: TGCGCCAGCAGCTTCGGGGGCGGCCAAGAGACCCAGTACTCC.

With respect to this clonotype: One base away lies a much larger clone, so this may be a sequencing read error. This chain links TRBV4-3 with TRBJ1-4; D remains unclear. Germline lookup yields CDR1 LGHNA and CDR2 YSLEER. This CDR3 is 15 amino acids long. CDR3 DNA: TGCGCCAGCGGCCAAGATAGGGTTGAGAATGAAAAACTGTTTTTT. Translation: CASGQDRVENEKLFF.

This clonotype occurred many times. The chain uses TRBV4-3 and TRBJ1-1; D not certain. Germline assignment: CDR1 LGHNA and CDR2 YSLEER. This CDR3 contains 19 residues. Trimming left V 3 bases short and J 6 bases short, with 29 bases between. CDR3 sequence: CASSHRVSGGLAAAAEAFF. The CDR3 DNA reads as TGCGCCAGCAGCCACCGAGTGTCGGGAGGGTTGGCGGCAGCTGCTGAAGCTTTCTTT.

This clonotype has ten or more counts. J is TRBJ1-4 and V is TRBV6-1; D not certain. Germline lookup yields CDR1 MNHNS and CDR2 SASEGT. The V gene lost 4 bases and the J gene lost 0 bases, with 9 bases spanning the gap. The CDR3 loop spans 15 amino acids. The CDR3 sequence is CASSAGRATNEKLFF. CDR3 sequence (DNA): TGTGCCAGCAGTGCCGGGAGGGCAACTAATGAAAAACTGTTTTTT.

This clonotype has a count of ten or more. The chain carries TRBV12-3 or TRBV12-4 and TRBJ2-3, with 9 bases lining up with TRBD2. The junction had 7 bases not matched to a gene; V was cut back by 7 bases and J by 2 bases. This CDR3 comprises 15 residues. CDR3 nucleotide sequence: TGTGCCAGCACTTGGGGCGGGGGGGCCACAGATACGCAGTATTTT. This codes for CASTWGGGATDTQYF.

The sample holds a few counts of this clonotype. The gene calls are TRBV27 and TRBJ1-1; D remains unclear. V was clipped by 6 bases and J by 4 bases, with 12 bases between them. Per germline, CDR1 MNHEY and CDR2 SMNVEV (reference sequence). CDR3 length: 13 residues. CDR3 sequence: CASRYGGVTEAFF. The CDR3 DNA reads TGTGCCAGCAGATACGGCGGGGTCACTGAAGCTTTCTTT.

This clonotype was observed many times. Its ends do not fully match the called genes, so a read error is possible. V is TRBV29-1 and J is TRBJ1-1, with D unresolved. Germline lookup yields CDR1 SQVTM and CDR2 ANQGSEA. This CDR3 is built from 12 residues. The CDR3 DNA is TGTAGTAGCCGGGGAGGGAGCACTGAAGCTTTCTTT. Its translation: CSSRGGSTEAFF.

This clonotype has at least ten counts. This rearrangement joins TRBV6-1 to TRBJ1-5, with D tentatively TRBD1 (5 bases). Trimming took off 5 bases at V and 1 base at J, with 12 bases between the two ends. The CDR3 has 15 residues. CDR1 and CDR2 (germline): MNHNS, SASEGT. CDR3: CASSWDSLSNQPQHF. CDR3 DNA: TGTGCCAGCAGTTGGGACTCCCTAAGCAATCAGCCCCAGCATTTT.

This clonotype appeared many times. This chain uses TRBV20-1 with TRBJ2-7, with 8 bases that match TRBD1. The junction had 14 bases not matched to a gene; V was cut back by 6 bases and J by 4 bases. CDR3 length: 15 residues. CDR1 and CDR2 from the germline V gene are DFQATT and SNEGSKA (reference sequence). The CDR3 region has the DNA TGCAGTGCCCACGACGGAGACAGGGGATCATACGAGCAGTACTTC. The encoded protein is CSAHDGDRGSYEQYF.

As regards this clonotype: This may be a read error, as it is one base from a much larger clone. The conserved closing phenylalanine or tryptophan is absent in this CDR3, likely reflecting a read error. The rearrangement uses TRBV15 and TRBJ2-1, with 9 bases lining up with TRBD1. V gave up 3 bases and J gave up 5 bases; unmatched junction bases: 5. Per germline, CDR1 LNHNV and CDR2 YYDKDF (reference sequence). The CDR3 length is 15 residues. The CDR3 DNA sequence: TGTGCCACCAGCAGGGACAGGGGAATCGACAATGAGCAGTTCCTC. Protein product: CATSRDRGIDNEQFL.

The table lists this clonotype with many counts. The chain joins TRBV19 to TRBJ2-7, with 10 positions matching TRBD2. The CDR3 contains 14 residues. Germline CDR1 and CDR2: LNHDA and SQIVND (reference sequence). J lost 2 bases, V lost 5 bases, and 3 bases had no gene match. CDR3 region: CASSSTSGAYEQYF. CDR3 DNA: TGTGCCAGTAGTTCAACTAGCGGGGCCTACGAGCAGTACTTC.

This clonotype has a count of ten or more. The CDR3 spells CAISESKGEAADTQYF. The CDR3 nucleotides are TGTGCCATCAGTGAGTCTAAGGGGGAAGCAGCAGATACGCAGTATTTT. The chain couples TRBV10-3 to TRBJ2-3; D may be TRBD1 (6 bases). V gave up 0 bases and J gave up 4 bases, with 14 bases separating them. The CDR3 length is 16 residues. Germline CDR1 ENHRY, CDR2 SYGVKD.

This clonotype was counted ten times or more. This chain uses TRBV28 with TRBJ1-3; 11 nucleotides align to TRBD1. This CDR3 spans 17 amino acids. Per the germline V gene, CDR1 is MDHEN and CDR2 is SYDVKM. V was clipped by 3 bases and J by 3 bases; unmatched bases: 7. The CDR3 reads CASSFMDRGLGGNTIYF. The CDR3 DNA sequence: TGTGCCAGCAGTTTTATGGACAGGGGGCTTGGTGGAAACACCATATATTTT.

This clonotype was recorded at least ten times. The chain has TRBV5-5 and TRBJ1-5; 11 bases are a match to TRBD1. In germline, CDR1 is SGHKS, CDR2 YYEKEE (reference sequence). V dropped 4 bases and J dropped 8; count of bases not matched to a gene: 8. The CDR3 has 15 amino acids. CDR3 nucleotides: TGTGCCAGCAGCCGGGGGACAGGGGGACGGGAGCCCCAGCATTTT. Its translation: CASSRGTGGREPQHF.

In regard to this clonotype: With a much larger clone just one base away, this may be a read error. The rearrangement uses TRBV20-1 and TRBJ2-1, with 10 bases fitting TRBD2. The CDR3 runs to 14 residues. Unmatched junction bases numbered 7, after V lost 5 bases and J lost 6 bases. Germline assignment: CDR1 DFQATT and CDR2 SNEGSKA (reference sequence). CDR3 protein: CSAGTSGISNEQFF. The CDR3 nucleotides are TGCAGTGCTGGTACTAGCGGGATCAGCAATGAGCAGTTCTTC.